Listed below are T cell receptor beta chains from one sample, sequenced in a study of CD8 T cells in ankylosing spondylitis. Via MiXCR, TCRdb re-called the 5' RACE reads, giving one row per CDR3 protein. Found here are 500,000 to 650,000 distinct CDR3 sequences, approximately 5% of them singletons; the top ten hold roughly 3.3%. The sequenced sample was blood, either unsorted or a sorted T cell fraction (not recorded which). These receptors were obtained from a male donor with ankylosing spondylitis. CDR3s include the opening cysteine and the closing phenylalanine or tryptophan. A D gene is named only where the DNA matches it firmly. Not every row has a clone size; where given, it reads once, few, many or a size class.

V: TRBV9
J: TRBJ2-1
D: NA
size: many
CDR3: CASSVVGPHGDDEQFF
DNA: TGTGCCAGCAGCGTAGTTGGACCCCACGGGGACGATGAGCAGTTCTTC

V: TRBV6-2/TRBV6-3
J: TRBJ2-7
D: NA
size: few
CDR3: CASSYSRSNEQYF
DNA: TGTGCCAGCAGTTACTCTAGGTCCAACGAGCAGTACTTC

V: TRBV20-1
J: TRBJ2-7
D: NA
size: many
CDR3: CSASGPRWDSEEQYF
DNA: TGCAGTGCTAGTGGGCCCCGCTGGGATTCGGAGGAGCAGTACTTC

V: TRBV6-1
J: TRBJ1-2
D: NA
size: many
CDR3: CASSEWGLRKGYTF
DNA: TGTGCCAGCAGTGAATGGGGACTACGGAAAGGCTACACCTTC

V: TRBV5-1
J: TRBJ2-3
D: TRBD2
size: many
CDR3: CASSPGLAGGSDTQYF
DNA: TGCGCCAGCAGCCCTGGACTAGCGGGGGGTTCCGATACGCAGTATTTT

V: TRBV7-2
J: TRBJ2-3
D: NA
size: many
CDR3: CATISGPIEGQYF
DNA: TGTGCCACTATAAGCGGACCCATCGAGGGGCAGTATTTT

V: TRBV27
J: TRBJ2-7
D: TRBD2
size: few
CDR3: CASSLSGGGTYEQYF
DNA: TGTGCCAGCAGTTTGTCTGGCGGGGGAACCTACGAGCAGTACTTC

V: TRBV7-2
J: TRBJ2-7
D: NA
size: many
CDR3: CASSLGFSDEQYF
DNA: TGTGCCAGCAGCTTGGGGTTTTCCGACGAGCAGTACTTC

V: TRBV18
J: TRBJ2-3
D: TRBD1
size: many
CDR3: CATSGQGADTQYF
DNA: TGTGCCACATCAGGACAGGGTGCAGATACGCAGTATTTT

V: TRBV4-2
J: TRBJ2-1
D: TRBD2
size: many
CDR3: CASSRGAGGADEQFF
DNA: TGTGCCAGCAGTCGAGGGGCGGGAGGCGCCGATGAGCAGTTCTTC

V: TRBV18
J: TRBJ2-1
D: NA
size: few
CDR3: CASSPPSQSYNEQFF
DNA: TGTGCCAGCTCACCACCCTCCCAATCCTACAATGAGCAGTTCTTC

V: TRBV4-3
J: TRBJ2-5
D: NA
size: few
CDR3: CASSRLRSGETQYF
DNA: TGCGCCAGCAGCCGTTTGCGCTCGGGGGAGACCCAGTACTTC

V: TRBV29-1
J: TRBJ2-7
D: NA
size: many
CDR3: CSVEYGFSSYEQYF
DNA: TGCAGCGTTGAATATGGGTTCTCCTCCTACGAGCAGTACTTC

V: TRBV20-1
J: TRBJ1-1
D: TRBD1
size: NA
CDR3: CSARGGGGTGDGGTEAFF
DNA: TGCAGTGCTAGAGGTGGGGGTGGGACAGGGGATGGAGGAACTGAAGCTTTCTTT

V: TRBV5-1
J: TRBJ2-5
D: TRBD2
size: NA
CDR3: CASSPGAGGQETQYF
DNA: TGCGCCAGCAGCCCCGGGGCGGGAGGGCAAGAGACCCAGTACTTC

V: TRBV24-1
J: TRBJ2-2
D: NA
size: many
CDR3: CATSVEALAGELFF
DNA: TGTGCCACCAGTGTCGAGGCGCTTGCCGGGGAGCTGTTTTTT

V: TRBV20-1
J: TRBJ2-7
D: TRBD1
size: many
CDR3: CSAIYTGTGIDEQYF
DNA: TGCAGTGCTATTTATACCGGGACAGGGATCGACGAGCAGTACTTC

V: TRBV28
J: TRBJ2-7
D: TRBD1
size: many
CDR3: CASGTTGQGMWEQYF
DNA: TGTGCCAGCGGCACGACGGGACAGGGGATGTGGGAGCAGTACTTC

V: TRBV28
J: TRBJ1-1
D: NA
size: many
CDR3: CASSLGGGGGTEAFF
DNA: TGTGCCAGCAGCCTCGGAGGAGGGGGGGGGACTGAAGCTTTCTTT

V: TRBV20-1
J: TRBJ2-1
D: NA
size: many
CDR3: CSAQRGDGNNEQFF
DNA: TGCAGTGCTCAACGCGGGGACGGAAACAATGAGCAGTTCTTC

V: TRBV6-1
J: TRBJ2-7
D: TRBD1
size: many
CDR3: CASTVDRAIIYEQYF
DNA: TGTGCCAGCACCGTAGACAGGGCGATCATCTACGAGCAGTACTTC

V: TRBV19
J: TRBJ2-2
D: NA
size: few
CDR3: CASSMARVDTGELFF
DNA: TGTGCCAGTAGTATGGCCAGGGTAGACACCGGGGAGCTGTTTTTT

V: TRBV11-2
J: TRBJ2-3
D: NA
size: many
CDR3: CASSPISVGGSNTDTQYF
DNA: TGTGCCAGCAGCCCTATATCCGTGGGTGGGAGCAACACAGATACGCAGTATTTT

V: TRBV4-3
J: TRBJ1-1
D: TRBD1
size: many
CDR3: CASSQERRGRTDTEAFF
DNA: TGCGCCAGCAGCCAAGAACGTAGGGGGCGAACCGACACTGAAGCTTTCTTT

V: TRBV28
J: TRBJ2-7
D: NA
size: many
CDR3: CASSSRRTDRLPFYEQYF
DNA: TGTGCCAGCAGTTCCAGGAGGACCGACAGGCTACCATTCTACGAGCAGTACTTC

V: TRBV5-1
J: TRBJ2-1
D: NA
size: NA
CDR3: CASSLVVSSVDNEQFF
DNA: TGCGCCAGCAGCTTGGTAGTAAGCAGTGTGGACAATGAGCAGTTCTTC

V: TRBV20-1
J: TRBJ1-2
D: NA
size: many
CDR3: CTPDSYGYTF
DNA: TGCACCCCGGATTCCTATGGCTACACCTTC

V: TRBV12-3/TRBV12-4
J: TRBJ2-3
D: NA
size: many
CDR3: CASSFARAGTQYF
DNA: TGTGCCAGCAGTTTTGCCCGAGCGGGTACGCAGTATTTT